The present T cell receptor beta chain was sequenced within a study of cytomegalovirus exposure and HLA in healthy donors. This clone appeared a single time. Its antigen remains unidentified. Amplification used 60 Vbeta primers and 13 Jbeta primers. Generated by immunoSEQ multiplex PCR, the TCRdb table keeps only in-frame clones and is missing some. This sample has fewer than 200,000 clones, with around 79% found just once. General study results and limits: Reports indicated that the classifier achieved high specificity and sensitivity in diagnosing cytomegalovirus status.

Although they were nominally healthy when sampled, donors likely had unrecorded immune exposures. V lost 3 bases to trimming and J lost 1 base; unmatched junction nucleotides: 12. CDR1 and CDR2 from the germline V gene are SGHNT and YYREEE (reference sequence). The CDR3 runs 17 residues. The sample taken for sequencing was PBMCs. The TCR sequence derives from a woman in her 40s in good health and CMV-seronegative. The chain joins TRBV5-4 to TRBJ1-2; 7 nucleotides match TRBD1. The CDR3 spells CASSSRDSTAYNYGYTF. CDR3 nucleotides: TGTGCCAGCAGCTCACGGGACAGCACAGCCTATAACTATGGCTACACCTTC.